These 14 T cell receptor beta chains were all obtained from the same sample, sequenced in a study of cytomegalovirus exposure and HLA in healthy donors. This PCR relied on a set of 60 Vbeta primers and 13 Jbeta primers. Repertoires were generated with immunoSEQ multiplex PCR, while TCRdb's copy carries only in-frame clones and drops some. The sample lists some 150,000 clones, 70% to 80% seen once, with approximately 2.4% in the top ten. The specimen was PBMCs. The receptors shown here come from a woman between 50 and 59 years old in good health and CMV-seronegative.

The chain has TRBV5-1 and TRBJ2-5; D may be TRBD2 (6 bases). The CDR3 runs to 16 residues. Deletions cut 4 bases from V and 2 bases from J, with 18 bases between. Germline CDR1 reads SGHRS; CDR2 reads YFSETQ. CDR3 bases: TGCGCCAGCAGCCCCCTTAAGGCCGGGACTCAAGAGACCCAGTACTTC. As protein: CASSPLKAGTQETQYF.

V and J are TRBV7-9 and TRBJ1-5; D is undetermined. CDR3 size: 14 residues. With 4 bases removed from V and 7 bases from J, the gap between germline ends came to 14 bases. CDR1 and CDR2 (germline): SEHNR, FQNEAQ (reference sequence). CDR3 sequence reads: CASSSAQRAQPQHF. The CDR3 DNA reads TGTGCCAGCAGCTCCGCCCAGCGGGCCCAGCCCCAGCATTTT.

This chain joins TRBV6-5 and TRBJ1-6; no clear D. The V end lost 7 bases, the J end lost 0 bases, and 7 bases lay between the germline ends. CDR1 and CDR2 from the germline V gene are MNHEY and SVGAGI. CDR3 size: 14 residues. CDR3 in amino acids: CASKQSSYNSPLHF. DNA of the CDR3: TGTGCCAGCAAACAGAGCTCCTATAATTCACCCCTCCACTTT.

This clone was found a few times. J is TRBJ2-1 and V is TRBV4-3, with D unresolved. The germline V gene encodes CDR1 LGHNA and CDR2 YSLEER. Deletions cut 3 bases from V and 8 bases from J, with 14 bases between. This CDR3 comprises 14 residues. The CDR3 protein is CASSHSYPEDEQFF. The CDR3 nucleotides read TGCGCCAGCAGCCATTCGTACCCTGAGGATGAGCAGTTCTTC.

For this clone: One end of the junction varies from germline; a read error may be responsible. The chain recombines TRBV7-7 with TRBJ2-3; D is possibly TRBD2 (7 bases). This CDR3 has 15 amino acids. Germline CDR1 and CDR2: SSHAT and FNYEAQ (reference sequence). CDR3 sequence: CASSPGGPPTDTQYF. The CDR3 DNA is TGTGCTAGCAGCCCCGGGGGGCCACCCACAGATACGCAGTATTTT. Variable domain in full (rest from reference TRBV7-7 and TRBJ2-3): GAGVSQSPRYKVTKRGQDVTLRCDPISSHATLYWYQQALGQGPEFLTYFNYEAQPDKSGLPSDRFSAERPEGSISTLTIQRTEQRDSAMYRCASSPGGPPTDTQYFGPGTRLTVL.

This chain uses TRBV27 with TRBJ1-2; 12 nucleotides match TRBD1. The CDR3 spans 20 residues. The trim removed 7 bases at V and 1 base at J, leaving 19 bases unmatched. CDR1 is MNHEY, CDR2 SMNVEV, per germline (reference sequence). CDR3 DNA: TGTGCCAGCACCCATAGCCGGGGACAGGGGGCAATGGGGAATAACTATGGCTACACCTTC. It translates to CASTHSRGQGAMGNNYGYTF.

This chain uses TRBV19 with TRBJ2-1, with 13 bases aligning to TRBD2. Germline CDR1 is LNHDA and CDR2 is SQIVND (reference sequence). The CDR3 has 15 amino acids. After removal of 6 bases from V and 6 bases from J, the junction contained 5 bases not matched to a gene. The CDR3, as DNA: TGTGCCAGTAGAACCGGGACTAGCGGGGCCAATGAGCAGTTCTTC. Its protein product is CASRTGTSGANEQFF.

The V gene is TRBV5-1, the J gene TRBJ1-5, with TRBD1 identical over 7 bases. V trimming: 0 bases; J trimming: 6 bases; junction bases outside the gene matches: 6. The CDR3 is 15 residues long. Germline values: CDR1 SGHRS, CDR2 YFSETQ. The CDR3 loop is CASSLGQGGSQPQHF. DNA of the CDR3: TGCGCCAGCAGCTTGGGTCAGGGGGGTTCTCAGCCCCAGCATTTT.

The J gene is TRBJ2-7, the V gene TRBV28, with D tentatively TRBD1 (6 bases). The germline V gene encodes CDR1 MDHEN and CDR2 SYDVKM. The germline V and J ends were trimmed by 7 bases and 0 bases, with 10 bases remaining between them. This CDR3 is built from 13 residues. The CDR3 is CASTGDVSYEQYF. DNA for the CDR3: TGTGCCAGCACAGGGGACGTCTCCTACGAGCAGTACTTC.

The genes are TRBV19 and TRBJ2-5; D may be TRBD1 (5 bases). The germline CDR1 and CDR2 sequences are LNHDA and SQIVND (reference sequence). The CDR3 is made up of 11 amino acids. The V and J ends lost 7 bases and 7 bases respectively, with 10 bases between them. The CDR3, as DNA: TGTGCCAGTACCTGGGGCGGGACCCAGTACTTC. It yields the protein CASTWGGTQYF.

The chain has TRBV5-5 and TRBJ2-1, with 7 bases lining up with TRBD2. The CDR3 totals 15 residues. V trimming: 4 bases; J trimming: 4 bases; junction bases outside the gene matches: 8. In germline, CDR1 is SGHKS, CDR2 YYEKEE (reference sequence). CDR3 amino acids: CASSPRPGGYNEQFF. The DNA of the CDR3 is TGTGCCAGCAGCCCAAGACCGGGAGGTTACAATGAGCAGTTCTTC.

The gene calls are TRBV9 and TRBJ2-2; 10 nucleotides align to TRBD1. The CDR3 sequence is 17 residues long. Germline-derived CDR1 and CDR2 are SGDLS and YYNGEE. J was trimmed by 5 bases and V by 0 bases; bases with no gene match: 7. The DNA of the CDR3 is TGTGCCAGCAGCGTAGCCCCGACAGGGGGCTTGACCGGGGAGCTGTTTTTT. Protein product: CASSVAPTGGLTGELFF.

The chain employs TRBV9 and TRBJ1-2; D is perhaps TRBD1 (5 bases). The V end was cut by 2 bases, the J end by 7 bases, with 18 bases between. Germline CDR1 is SGDLS and CDR2 is YYNGEE. The CDR3 is made up of 15 amino acids. The chain's CDR3 is CASSVGLGESSGYTF. The CDR3 coding sequence is TGTGCCAGCAGCGTTGGCTTAGGGGAATCATCTGGCTACACCTTC. The whole variable domain, filled in from reference TRBV9 and TRBJ1-2, reads DSGVTQTPKHLITATGQRVTLRCSPRSGDLSVYWYQQSLDQGLQFLIQYYNGEERAKGNILERFSAQQFPDLHSELNLSSLELGDSALYFCASSVGLGESSGYTFGSGTRLTVV.

In this sample, this clone turned up a few times. The chain joins TRBV9 to TRBJ2-3, with 8 bases that match TRBD2. With 3 bases clipped from V and 0 bases from J, the junction kept 15 bases outside the gene matches. The germline V gene has CDR1 SGDLS and CDR2 YYNGEE. The CDR3 has 19 amino acids. The CDR3 protein is CASSARLAGGGPSTDTQYF. Here the CDR3 DNA reads TGTGCCAGCAGCGCCCGACTGGCGGGGGGCGGGCCCAGCACAGATACGCAGTATTTT.